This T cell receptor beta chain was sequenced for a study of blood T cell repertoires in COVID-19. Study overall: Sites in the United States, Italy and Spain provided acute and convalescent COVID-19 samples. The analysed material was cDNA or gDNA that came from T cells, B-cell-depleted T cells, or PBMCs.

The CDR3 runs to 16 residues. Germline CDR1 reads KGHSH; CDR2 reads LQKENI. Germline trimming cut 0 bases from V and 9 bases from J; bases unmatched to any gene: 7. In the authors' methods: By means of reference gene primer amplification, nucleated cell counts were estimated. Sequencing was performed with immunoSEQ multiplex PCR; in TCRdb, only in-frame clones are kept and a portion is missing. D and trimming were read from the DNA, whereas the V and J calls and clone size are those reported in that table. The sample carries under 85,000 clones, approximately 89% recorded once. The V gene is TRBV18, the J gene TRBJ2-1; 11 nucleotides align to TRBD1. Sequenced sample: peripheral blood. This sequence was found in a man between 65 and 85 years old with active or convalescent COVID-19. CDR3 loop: CASSPPGDRGSSEQFF. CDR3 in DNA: TGTGCCAGCTCACCACCGGGGGACAGGGGGTCTAGTGAGCAGTTCTTC.